This entry lists 21 T cell receptor beta chains sequenced from one sample in a study of cytomegalovirus exposure and HLA in healthy donors. Amplification used 60 Vbeta primers and 13 Jbeta primers. Data came from immunoSEQ multiplex PCR; TCRdb stores just in-frame clones and leaves some out. Found here are fewer than 250,000 clones, around 79% of them singletons; the top ten hold approximately 0.4%. The specimen sequenced was PBMCs. Receptors were obtained from a male donor in good health and CMV-seropositive.

V is TRBV5-1 and J is TRBJ2-2, with D maybe TRBD2 (5 bases). Germline V gene sequence: CDR1 SGHRS, CDR2 YFSETQ. The CDR3 loop spans 16 amino acids. V was pared by 1 base and J by 2 bases, with 12 bases between. For the CDR3, the DNA is TGCGCCAGCAGCTTGAGCGGAGGTCGCAACACCGGGGAGCTGTTTTTT. As protein: CASSLSGGRNTGELFF. The full variable domain, in which reference TRBV5-1 and TRBJ2-2 provide the parts outside the CDR3, is KAGVTQTPRYLIKTRGQQVTLSCSPISGHRSVSWYQQTPGQGLQFLFEYFSETQRNKGNFPGRFSGRQFSNSRSEMNVSTLELGDSALYLCASSLSGGRNTGELFFGEGSRLTVL.

This chain joins TRBV5-1 and TRBJ1-1; D may be TRBD1 (6 bases). The CDR3 totals 15 residues. The V gene's germline CDR1 is SGHRS and CDR2 YFSETQ. V was cut by 0 bases and J by 5 bases, with 14 bases left in between. The CDR3: CASSLEGGLVTEAFF. In nucleotides, the CDR3 is TGCGCCAGCAGCTTGGAGGGGGGGCTAGTTACTGAAGCTTTCTTT.

V is TRBV10-1 and J is TRBJ1-5; 7 bases map to TRBD1. V gave up 4 bases and J gave up 0 bases; unmatched junction bases: 12. The CDR3 has 18 amino acids. Germline CDR1 WNHNN, CDR2 SYGVQD (reference sequence). As DNA, the CDR3 is TGCGCCAGCAGTGGAGATTACAGGGGCGCCTATAGCAATCAGCCCCAGCATTTT. It translates to CASSGDYRGAYSNQPQHF.

The chain joins TRBV5-1 to TRBJ2-7; 9 nucleotides match TRBD2. This CDR3 is built from 12 residues. J lost 5 bases, V lost 6 bases, and 3 bases had no gene match. CDR1 and CDR2 (germline): SGHRS, YFSETQ. Here the CDR3 DNA reads TGCGCCAGCACGGGACTAGCTGACGAGCAGTACTTC. Protein sequence: CASTGLADEQYF. Based on the CDR3 plus reference TRBV5-1 and TRBJ2-7, the full variable domain is KAGVTQTPRYLIKTRGQQVTLSCSPISGHRSVSWYQQTPGQGLQFLFEYFSETQRNKGNFPGRFSGRQFSNSRSEMNVSTLELGDSALYLCASTGLADEQYFGPGTRLTVT.

The chain couples TRBV7-9 to TRBJ2-3; a weak D match, TRBD2 (6 bases). Germline CDR1 reads SEHNR; CDR2 reads FQNEAQ (reference sequence). The CDR3 covers 15 residues. V lost 1 base and J 2 bases, leaving 10 bases between the germline ends. In nucleotides, the CDR3 is TGTGCCAGCAGCTTAGGGCGGGGCGTCACAGATACGCAGTATTTT. Protein sequence: CASSLGRGVTDTQYF.

The rearrangement uses TRBV27 and TRBJ1-3; D might be TRBD1 (6 bases). The V and J ends lost 8 bases and 7 bases respectively, with 18 bases between them. The CDR3 consists of 14 residues. CDR1 MNHEY and CDR2 SMNVEV come from the germline V gene (reference sequence). CDR3 in DNA: TGTGCCAGCGCCATGGACAGAACAAGGAACACCATATATTTT. Amino acids: CASAMDRTRNTIYF.

The chain joins TRBV29-1 to TRBJ1-3; the D gene is possibly TRBD1 (5 bases). The germline V gene encodes CDR1 SQVTM and CDR2 ANQGSEA. CDR3 size: 12 residues. Trimming removed 7 bases from V and 4 bases from J, with 11 bases in between. The CDR3: CSGGEGGNTIYF. The CDR3 DNA sequence: TGCAGCGGGGGGGAGGGAGGAAACACCATATATTTT. Using reference TRBV29-1 and TRBJ1-3 for the parts outside the CDR3, the full variable domain is SAVISQKPSRDICQRGTSLTIQCQVDSQVTMMFWYRQQPGQSLTLIATANQGSEATYESGFVIDKFPISRPNLTFSTLTVSNMSPEDSSIYLCSGGEGGNTIYFGEGSWLTVV.

CDR3 region: CASSTPPHHCEAVTSTDTQYF. The DNA for the CDR3 is TGTGCCAGCAGCACACCGCCCCATCATTGCGAAGCTGTTACTAGCACAGATACGCAGTATTTT. This chain connects TRBV21-1 to TRBJ2-3; TRBD2 reflects the table's D call only, with no check against the DNA. TRBV21-1 is a recognized pseudogene. This CDR3 contains 21 residues.

V and J are TRBV6-5 and TRBJ1-2; the match to TRBD1 covers 11 bases. This CDR3 contains 14 residues. Losses at the gene ends were 7 bases for V and 4 bases for J; bases not matched to a gene: 5. CDR1 is MNHEY, CDR2 SVGAGI, per germline. The CDR3 DNA is TGTGCCAGCACCAGGACAGGGGGCATCTATGGCTACACCTTC. It yields the protein CASTRTGGIYGYTF.

V gene TRBV7-2 combines with J gene TRBJ2-7; 9 nucleotides agree with TRBD1. This CDR3 is built from 15 residues. The V and J ends lost 5 bases and 3 bases, in that order; junction bases with no gene match: 8. Germline V CDR1 and CDR2: SGHTA, FQGNSA. The CDR3 protein is CASSPRTGALYEQYF. In DNA form, the CDR3 reads TGTGCCAGCAGCCCGAGGACAGGGGCCCTCTACGAGCAGTACTTC.

The chain carries TRBV19 and TRBJ2-3, with 9 bases that match TRBD2. Germline V CDR1 and CDR2: LNHDA, SQIVND (reference sequence). V gave up 5 bases and J gave up 4 bases; unmatched junction bases: 7. CDR3 size: 15 residues. The CDR3 DNA reads TGTGCCAGTAGTCCGTTAGCGGGAGACGCAGATACGCAGTATTTT. Translated, it gives CASSPLAGDADTQYF.

The rearrangement links TRBV6-5 to TRBJ2-7; TRBD2 is a possible D gene (7 bases). Trimming stripped 6 bases from V and 5 bases from J, with 17 bases between. The CDR3 has 14 residues. CDR1 and CDR2 (germline): MNHEY, SVGAGI. CDR3 nucleotides: TGTGCCAGCAGCCGGGGAGGGGGTAACAACGAGCAGTACTTC. Its translation: CASSRGGGNNEQYF.

The rearrangement uses TRBV2 and TRBJ2-7; TRBD1 matches at 9 bases. This CDR3 region has 15 residues. V trimming: 2 bases; J trimming: 5 bases; junction bases outside the gene matches: 7. Germline V CDR1 and CDR2: SNHLY, FYNNEI. The CDR3 sequence is CASSERMGQGNEQYF. The CDR3 nucleotides are TGTGCCAGCAGTGAAAGGATGGGACAGGGTAACGAGCAGTACTTC.

V usage is TRBV10-3 and J usage is TRBJ2-1; 9 nucleotides line up with TRBD2. The germline gives CDR1 ENHRY, CDR2 SYGVKD. Trimming at V came to 2 bases and at J to 4 bases, leaving 0 bases not matched to a gene. CDR3 size: 14 residues. DNA of the CDR3: TGTGCCATCAGTGAGACTAGCGGGTACAATGAGCAGTTCTTC. This encodes CAISETSGYNEQFF.

Regarding this clone: Sequence at one end of the junction differs from germline and may be a read error. This chain joins TRBV7-9 and TRBJ2-7, with 7 bases matching TRBD2. Germline CDR1 SEHNR, CDR2 FQNEAQ (reference sequence). CDR3 length: 13 residues. Here the CDR3 DNA reads TGTTCCAGCAGCAATCCCGGGGGGTACGAGCAGTACTTC. Protein: CSSSNPGGYEQYF.

The chain joins TRBV5-1 to TRBJ1-3, with TRBD1 matching 7 bases. From germline, CDR1 is SGHRS and CDR2 YFSETQ. V lost 2 bases, J lost 8 bases, and 4 bases stayed unmatched. This CDR3 has 13 amino acids. This chain's CDR3 is CASSFNRGDTIYF. The DNA for the CDR3 is TGCGCCAGCAGCTTTAACAGGGGAGACACCATATATTTT.

The gene calls are TRBV7-2 and TRBJ2-2, with D possibly being TRBD2 (5 bases). V lost 3 bases and J 2 bases, leaving 10 bases between the germline ends. Germline values: CDR1 SGHTA, CDR2 FQGNSA. The CDR3 runs 15 residues. As DNA, the CDR3 is TGTGCCAGCAGCTTGTGGACTCTTAACACCGGGGAGCTGTTTTTT. Protein: CASSLWTLNTGELFF.

This clone is a singleton in its sample. The chain carries TRBV7-6 and TRBJ1-4; a possible D gene is TRBD1 (6 bases). The germline V and J ends were trimmed by 2 bases and 6 bases, with 10 bases remaining between them. Germline V lookup: CDR1 SGHVS, CDR2 FNYEAQ. There are 14 residues in the CDR3. As DNA, the CDR3 is TGTGCCAGCAGCTTATACGCAGGGGATGAAAAACTGTTTTTT. Protein product: CASSLYAGDEKLFF.

The V call is TRBV4-2, the J call TRBJ2-6; unclear D gene. CDR3 length: 16 amino acids. The V end lost 0 bases, the J end lost 0 bases, and 6 bases lay between the germline ends. Per the germline V gene, CDR1 is LGHNA and CDR2 is YNFKEQ. CDR3 protein: CASSQDWHSGANVLTF. CDR3 nucleotides: TGTGCCAGCAGCCAAGATTGGCACTCTGGGGCCAACGTCCTGACTTTC.

The V and J genes are TRBV5-5 and TRBJ1-3, with TRBD1 matching over 8 bases. V shed 2 bases and J 0 bases; nucleotides not matched to a gene: 7. Per germline, CDR1 SGHKS and CDR2 YYEKEE (reference sequence). The CDR3 is 17 amino acids. CDR3 nucleotides: TGTGCCAGCAGCTTTTCCGGGACAGGAGCCTCTGGAAACACCATATATTTT. Its protein is CASSFSGTGASGNTIYF.

The chain links TRBV19 to TRBJ1-4, with 8 bases that match TRBD1. Germline CDR1 reads LNHDA; CDR2 reads SQIVND (reference sequence). The V and J ends lost 8 bases and 7 bases, in that order; junction bases with no gene match: 12. There are 15 residues in the CDR3. The CDR3, as DNA: TGTGCCAGTGGCACCGACGGGACAGGTGTTGAAAAACTGTTTTTT. Its protein product is CASGTDGTGVEKLFF.